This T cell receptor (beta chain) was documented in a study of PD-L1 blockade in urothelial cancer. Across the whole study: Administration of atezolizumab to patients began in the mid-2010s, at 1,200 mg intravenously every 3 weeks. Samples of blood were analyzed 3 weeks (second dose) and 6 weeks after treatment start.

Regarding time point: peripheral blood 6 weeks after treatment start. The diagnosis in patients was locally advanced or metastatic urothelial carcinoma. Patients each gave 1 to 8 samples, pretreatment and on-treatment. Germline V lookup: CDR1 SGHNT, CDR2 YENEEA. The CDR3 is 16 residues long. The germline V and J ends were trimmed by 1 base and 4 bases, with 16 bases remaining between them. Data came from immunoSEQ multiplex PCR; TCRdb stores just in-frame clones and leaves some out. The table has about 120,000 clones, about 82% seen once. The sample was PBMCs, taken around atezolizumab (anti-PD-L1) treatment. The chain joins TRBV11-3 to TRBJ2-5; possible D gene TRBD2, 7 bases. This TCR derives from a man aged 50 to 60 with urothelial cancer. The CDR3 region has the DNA TGTGCCAGCAGCTTAGGTGTTGGGGGGGCCGGAGAGACCCAGTACTTC. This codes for CASSLGVGGAGETQYF. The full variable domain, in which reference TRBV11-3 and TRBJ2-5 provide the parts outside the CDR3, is EAGVVQSPRYKIIEKKQPVAFWCNPISGHNTLYWYLQNLGQGPELLIRYENEEAVDDSQLPKDRFSAERLKGVDSTLKIQPAELGDSAVYLCASSLGVGGAGETQYFGPGTRLLVL.